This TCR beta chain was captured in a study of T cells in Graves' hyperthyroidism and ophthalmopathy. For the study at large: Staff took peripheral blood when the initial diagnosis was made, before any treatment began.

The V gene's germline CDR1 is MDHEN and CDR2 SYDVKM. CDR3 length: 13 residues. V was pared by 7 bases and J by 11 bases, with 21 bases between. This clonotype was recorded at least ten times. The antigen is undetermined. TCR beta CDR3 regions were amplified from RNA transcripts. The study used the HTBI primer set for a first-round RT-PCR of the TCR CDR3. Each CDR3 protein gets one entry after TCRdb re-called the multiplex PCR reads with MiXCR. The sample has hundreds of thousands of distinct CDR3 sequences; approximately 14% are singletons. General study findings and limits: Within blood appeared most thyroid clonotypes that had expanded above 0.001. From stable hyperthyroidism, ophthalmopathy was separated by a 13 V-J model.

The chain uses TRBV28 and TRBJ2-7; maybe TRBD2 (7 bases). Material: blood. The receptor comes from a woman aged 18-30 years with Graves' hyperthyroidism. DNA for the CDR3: TGTGCCAGCAAAGGAGGGGGGGTTCCTAAGAAGTACTTC. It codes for CASKGGGVPKKYF.